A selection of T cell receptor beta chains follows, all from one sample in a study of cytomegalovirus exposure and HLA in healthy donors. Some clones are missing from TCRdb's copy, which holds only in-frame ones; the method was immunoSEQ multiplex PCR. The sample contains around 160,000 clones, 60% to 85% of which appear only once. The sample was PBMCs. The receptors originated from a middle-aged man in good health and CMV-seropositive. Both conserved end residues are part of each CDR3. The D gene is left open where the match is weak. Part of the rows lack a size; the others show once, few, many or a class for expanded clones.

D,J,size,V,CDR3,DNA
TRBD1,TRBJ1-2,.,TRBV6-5,CASSLHQGANGYTF,TGTGCCAGCAGTTTACACCAGGGGGCGAATGGCTACACCTTC
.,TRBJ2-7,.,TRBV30,CAWSVGRREQYF,TGTGCCTGGAGTGTGGGGAGAAGGGAGCAGTACTTC
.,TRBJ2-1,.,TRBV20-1,CSAGTSHEQFF,TGCAGTGCCGGTACTAGCCATGAGCAGTTCTTC
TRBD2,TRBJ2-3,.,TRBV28,CASRDAPPLLAGGPDTQYF,TGTGCCAGCAGAGACGCCCCCCCCCTACTAGCGGGAGGGCCAGATACGCAGTATTTT
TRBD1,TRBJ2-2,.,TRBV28,CASSATGQGNTGELFF,TGTGCCAGCAGCGCCACGGGACAGGGGAACACCGGGGAGCTGTTTTTT
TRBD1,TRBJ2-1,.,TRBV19,CASSIEGQGALAFNEQFF,TGTGCCAGTAGTATAGAGGGACAGGGGGCCCTGGCGTTCAATGAGCAGTTCTTC
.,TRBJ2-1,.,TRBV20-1,CSARGPDEQFF,TGCAGTGCTAGGGGGCCGGATGAGCAGTTCTTC
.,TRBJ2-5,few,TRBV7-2,CASSLNGGETQYF,TGTGCCAGCAGCTTGAACGGGGGAGAGACCCAGTACTTC
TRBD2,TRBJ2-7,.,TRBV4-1,CASSQEGGSLYEQYF,TGCGCCAGCAGCCAAGAGGGCGGGAGTCTGTACGAGCAGTACTTC
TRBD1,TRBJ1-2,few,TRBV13,CASSSGTEYGYTF,TGTGCCAGCAGCTCCGGGACAGAGTATGGCTACACCTTC
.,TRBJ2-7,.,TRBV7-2,CASSRGGEQYF,TGTGCCAGCAGCAGGGGAGGCGAGCAGTACTTC
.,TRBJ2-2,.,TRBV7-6,CASTLLGGLGGRTGELFF,TGTGCCAGCACCCTACTAGGAGGTCTGGGGGGGCGAACCGGGGAGCTGTTTTTT
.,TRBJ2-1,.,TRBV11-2,CASSLDPTANEQFF,TGTGCCAGCAGCTTAGATCCAACTGCCAATGAGCAGTTCTTC
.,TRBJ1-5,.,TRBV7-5,CVRSLIIAGGSLSNQPQHF,TGTGTCAGAAGCTTGATCATTGCTGGGGGCTCCCTGAGCAATCAGCCCCAGCATTTT
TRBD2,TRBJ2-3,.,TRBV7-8,CASSLRQKTSGRAVEGDTQYF,TGTGCCAGCAGCCTCCGACAAAAGACTAGCGGGAGGGCCGTGGAGGGGGATACGCAGTATTTT
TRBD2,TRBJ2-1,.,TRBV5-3,CARSLPAGGPGNEQFF,TGTGCCAGAAGCTTGCCAGCGGGAGGGCCAGGGAATGAGCAGTTCTTC
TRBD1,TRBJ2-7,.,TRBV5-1,CASSMTGGGSYEQYF,TGCGCCAGCTCAATGACAGGGGGGGGTTCCTACGAGCAGTACTTC
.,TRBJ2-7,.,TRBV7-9,CASSPQGGGYEQYF,TGTGCCAGCAGCCCGCAGGGGGGTGGCTACGAGCAGTACTTC
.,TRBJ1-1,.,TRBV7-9,CASSLSGASTEAFF,TGTGCCAGCAGCTTATCAGGGGCCAGCACTGAAGCTTTCTTT
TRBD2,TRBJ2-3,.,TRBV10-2,CASSAIAGGVNTQYF,TGCGCCAGCAGTGCTATAGCGGGAGGGGTGAATACGCAGTATTTT
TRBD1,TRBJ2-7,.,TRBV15,CATRTGSSYEQYF,TGTGCCACTCGGACAGGGAGCTCCTACGAGCAGTACTTC
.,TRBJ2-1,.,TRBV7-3,CASSLATGTPNNEQFF,TGTGCCAGCAGTCTCGCCACCGGGACACCCAACAATGAGCAGTTCTTC
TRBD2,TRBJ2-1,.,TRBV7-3,CASSFLAGGTNEQFF,TGTGCCAGCAGCTTTCTAGCGGGAGGGACAAATGAGCAGTTCTTC
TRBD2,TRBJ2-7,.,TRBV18,CASSPNRLAFGEQYF,TGTGCCAGCTCACCGAACCGACTAGCTTTTGGCGAGCAGTACTTC
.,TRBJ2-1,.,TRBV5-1,CASSLAPSGPHNEQFF,TGCGCCAGCAGCTTGGCCCCCTCTGGGCCCCACAATGAGCAGTTCTTC
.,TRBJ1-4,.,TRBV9,CASSVGPGGRTNEKLFF,TGTGCCAGCAGCGTAGGACCGGGTGGGAGGACTAATGAAAAACTGTTTTTT
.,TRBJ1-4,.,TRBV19,CASREGSTNEKLFF,TGTGCCAGTAGGGAGGGATCGACTAATGAAAAACTGTTTTTT
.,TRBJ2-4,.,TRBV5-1,CASSLGGLRGKNIQYF,TGCGCCAGCAGCTTGGGGGGTCTTAGGGGCAAAAACATTCAGTACTTC
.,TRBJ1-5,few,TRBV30,CAWSPQGNQPQHF,TGTGCCTGGAGTCCTCAGGGGAATCAGCCCCAGCATTTT
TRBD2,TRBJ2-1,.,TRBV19,CASTSGAVNEQFF,TGTGCCAGTACGAGCGGGGCAGTCAATGAGCAGTTCTTC
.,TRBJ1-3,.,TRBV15,CATSTWAGVRNTIYF,TGTGCCACCAGCACCTGGGCAGGGGTCCGGAACACCATATATTTT
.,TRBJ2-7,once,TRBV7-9,CASSLLASGEQYF,TGTGCCAGCAGCTTGCTAGCCTCTGGGGAGCAGTACTTC
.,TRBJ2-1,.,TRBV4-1,CASSQVGGLDHNEQFF,TGCGCCAGCAGCCAAGTTGGAGGACTGGATCACAATGAGCAGTTCTTC
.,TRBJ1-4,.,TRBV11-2,CASSFGQSEKLFF,TGTGCCAGCAGCTTCGGACAGAGTGAAAAACTGTTTTTT
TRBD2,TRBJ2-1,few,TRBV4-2,CASSLGTSGSNEQFF,TGTGCCAGCAGCCTCGGGACTAGCGGGTCCAATGAGCAGTTCTTC
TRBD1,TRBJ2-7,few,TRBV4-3,CASSPRTGREQYF,TGCGCCAGCAGCCCTCGGACAGGACGGGAGCAGTACTTC
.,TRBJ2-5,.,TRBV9,CASSSYRDSKVTQYF,TGTGCCAGCAGCTCTTACCGGGACTCTAAGGTGACCCAGTACTTC
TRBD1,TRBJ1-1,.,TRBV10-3,CAIRGQGGTEAFF,TGTGCCATCAGAGGACAGGGGGGCACTGAAGCTTTCTTT
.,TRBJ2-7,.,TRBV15,CATSGAGYEQYF,TGTGCCACCAGCGGGGCAGGGTACGAGCAGTACTTC
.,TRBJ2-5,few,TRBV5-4,CASSLAQSSQETQYF,TGTGCCAGCAGCTTGGCCCAGTCCTCCCAGGAGACCCAGTACTTC
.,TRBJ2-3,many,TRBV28,CASTEQQERTDTQYF,TGTGCCAGCACGGAACAACAGGAACGCACAGATACGCAGTATTTT
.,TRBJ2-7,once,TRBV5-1,CASSLGGTADYEQYF,TGCGCCAGCAGCTTGGGAGGGACTGCGGACTACGAGCAGTACTTC
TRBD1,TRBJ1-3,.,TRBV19,CASSEGQLTVGNTIYF,TGTGCCAGTAGTGAGGGACAGCTTACAGTGGGAAACACCATATATTTT
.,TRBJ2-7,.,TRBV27,CASSLVGEAGPYEQYF,TGTGCCAGCAGTTTAGTAGGCGAAGCGGGTCCCTACGAGCAGTACTTC
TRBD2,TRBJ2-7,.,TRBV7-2,CASSLEPGTNGGYEQYF,TGTGCCAGCAGCTTAGAGCCTGGGACTAATGGAGGCTACGAGCAGTACTTC
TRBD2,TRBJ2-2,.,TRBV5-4,CASSRREAGYHTGELFF,TGTGCCAGCAGTCGTAGAGAAGCGGGATACCACACCGGGGAGCTGTTTTTT
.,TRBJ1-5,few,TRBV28,CASSLGGSNQPQHF,TGTGCCAGCAGTTTAGGGGGCAGCAATCAGCCCCAGCATTTT
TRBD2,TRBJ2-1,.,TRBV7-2,CASSTPAGGSYNEQFF,TGTGCCAGCAGCACCCCAGCGGGAGGTTCCTACAATGAGCAGTTCTTC
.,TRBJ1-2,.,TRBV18,CASSPREGGYTF,TGTGCCAGCTCACCACGAGAGGGTGGCTACACCTTC
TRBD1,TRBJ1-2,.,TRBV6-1,CASSEGQGLYGYTF,TGTGCCAGCAGTGAAGGACAGGGGCTCTATGGCTACACCTTC
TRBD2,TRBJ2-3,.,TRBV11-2,CASRLLAGGPDTQYF,TGTGCCAGCAGATTACTAGCGGGAGGGCCAGATACGCAGTATTTT
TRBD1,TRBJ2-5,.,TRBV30,CAWNRSPGQGMPQYF,TGTGCCTGGAACCGGTCCCCGGGACAGGGGATGCCCCAGTACTTC